This T cell receptor beta chain was identified in a study of blood T cell repertoires in COVID-19. Turning to the study itself: The United States, Italy and Spain provided the acute and convalescent COVID-19 samples.

The cohort comprised adults aged 18 to 89 years residing in about 25 US areas. Each participant's cohort was designated according to participant-reported clinical history. V was clipped by 2 bases and J by 7 bases, with 12 bases between them. The CDR3 is 14 amino acids. Germline CDR1 and CDR2: KGHSH and LQKENI. Original processing notes: Amplification with reference gene primers provided the estimates of nucleated cell counts. Sequenced by immunoSEQ multiplex PCR; TCRdb stores in-frame clones only, minus some. That table is the source of V, J and clone size, and D and trimming were worked out from the DNA. The sample holds around 390,000 clones, about 83% seen once.

The clonotype comes from a woman aged 50 to 65 who had recovered from COVID-19. V usage is TRBV18 and J usage is TRBJ1-5; D possibly corresponds to TRBD1 (5 bases). What was sequenced was PBMCs or T cells enriched from blood (not recorded which). CDR3 sequence (DNA): TGTGCCAGCTCACCAGGCAGGGCCCACCAGCCCCAGCATTTT. Translating it yields CASSPGRAHQPQHF. The whole variable domain, filled in from reference TRBV18 and TRBJ1-5, reads NAGVMQNPRHLVRRRGQEARLRCSPMKGHSHVYWYRQLPEEGLKFMVYLQKENIIDESGMPKERFSAEFPKEGPSILRIQQVVRGDSAAYFCASSPGRAHQPQHFGDGTRLSIL.